This T cell receptor (beta chain) was retrieved from a study of blood T cell repertoires in COVID-19. As for the study in general: In each case, the material was cDNA or gDNA derived from T cells, B-cell-depleted T cells, or PBMCs.

The participants were between about 18 and 100 years old and came from 24 US areas. Participant-reported clinical history was the basis for cohort assignment. Assay used: immunoSEQ multiplex PCR; TCRdb lists only in-frame clones, some missing. The table records a few hundred thousand clones, roughly four fifths of them present only once. The CDR3 is 15 amino acids. The V and J ends lost 4 bases and 0 bases, in that order; junction bases with no gene match: 3. Germline assignment: CDR1 MNHEY and CDR2 SVGEGT. This TCR was recovered from a woman aged 45-65 years who had recovered from COVID-19. The chain joins TRBV6-2 or TRBV6-3 to TRBJ1-5, with 7 positions matching TRBD1. The sample was PBMCs or T cells enriched from blood (not recorded which). CDR3 sequence: CASSSDRDSNQPQHF. The CDR3 DNA follows: TGTGCCAGCAGTTCCGACAGGGATAGCAATCAGCCCCAGCATTTT.